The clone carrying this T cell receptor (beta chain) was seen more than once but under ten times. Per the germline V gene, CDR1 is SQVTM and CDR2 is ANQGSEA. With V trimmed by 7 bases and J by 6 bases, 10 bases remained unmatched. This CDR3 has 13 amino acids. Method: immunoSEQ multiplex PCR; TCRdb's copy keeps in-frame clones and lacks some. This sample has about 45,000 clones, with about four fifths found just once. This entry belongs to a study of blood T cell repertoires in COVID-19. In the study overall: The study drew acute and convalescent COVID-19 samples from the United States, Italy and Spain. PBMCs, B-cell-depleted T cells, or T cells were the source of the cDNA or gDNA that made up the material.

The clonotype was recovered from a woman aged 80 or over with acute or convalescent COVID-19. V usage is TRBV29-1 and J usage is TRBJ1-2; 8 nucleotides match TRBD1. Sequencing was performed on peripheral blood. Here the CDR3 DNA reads TGCAGCGCCGATGGACAGGGCTGGAATGGCTACACCTTC. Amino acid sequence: CSADGQGWNGYTF.